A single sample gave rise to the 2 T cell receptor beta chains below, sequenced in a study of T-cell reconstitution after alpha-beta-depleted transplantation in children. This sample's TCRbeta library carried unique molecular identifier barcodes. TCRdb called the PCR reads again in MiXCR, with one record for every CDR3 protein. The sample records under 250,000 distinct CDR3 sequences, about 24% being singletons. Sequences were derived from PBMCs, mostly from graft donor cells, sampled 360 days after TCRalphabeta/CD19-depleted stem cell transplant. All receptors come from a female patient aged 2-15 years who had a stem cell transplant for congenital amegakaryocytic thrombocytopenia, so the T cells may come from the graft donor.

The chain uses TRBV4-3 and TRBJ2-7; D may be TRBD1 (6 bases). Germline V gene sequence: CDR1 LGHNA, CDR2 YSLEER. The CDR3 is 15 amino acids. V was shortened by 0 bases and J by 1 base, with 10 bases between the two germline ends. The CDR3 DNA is TGCGCCAGCAGCCAAGATTTAGGGGGTTCCTACGAGCAGTACTTC. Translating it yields CASSQDLGGSYEQYF.

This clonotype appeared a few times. This CDR3 reads CASSQGTGAWNQPQHF. In nucleotides, the CDR3 is TGCGCCAGCAGCCAAGGGACAGGGGCGTGGAATCAGCCCCAGCATTTT. The chain is built from TRBV4-1 and TRBJ1-5, with 9 bases aligning to TRBD1. CDR1 is MGHRA and CDR2 is YSYEKL in the germline V gene. The CDR3 covers 16 residues. Unmatched junction bases numbered 5, after V lost 1 base and J lost 4 bases.